These 29 T cell receptor beta chains originate from one sample sequenced in a study of blood T cell repertoires in COVID-19. Generated by immunoSEQ multiplex PCR, the TCRdb table keeps only in-frame clones and is missing some. This table holds hundreds of thousands of clones, about 90% found once. The source material was peripheral blood. All receptors derive from a woman aged 30 to 39 with COVID-19, enrolled during active disease.

This chain connects TRBV3-1 (or the pseudogene TRBV3-2) to TRBJ2-1; 7 bases fit TRBD1. With 0 bases clipped from V and 2 bases from J, the junction kept 1 base outside the gene matches. This CDR3 comprises 15 residues. Germline V CDR1 and CDR2: LGHDT, YNNKEL (reference sequence). The CDR3 DNA is TGTGCCAGCAGCCAAGATCAGGGGGCCTACAATGAGCAGTTCTTC. Translation gives CASSQDQGAYNEQFF.

J is TRBJ2-7 and V is TRBV27; D not certain. V was clipped by 5 bases and J by 2 bases, with 7 bases between them. Germline-derived CDR1 and CDR2 are MNHEY and SMNVEV (reference sequence). This CDR3 region has 12 residues. The CDR3 reads CASSTTPYEQYF. CDR3 DNA sequence: TGTGCCAGCAGTACAACGCCCTACGAGCAGTACTTC.

The V gene is TRBV24-1, the J gene TRBJ2-1; TRBD1 aligns across 8 bases. Looked up from germline, CDR1 is KGHDR and CDR2 is SFDVKD. V was clipped by 2 bases and J by 7 bases; unmatched bases: 3. This CDR3 comprises 14 residues. The CDR3 nucleotides read TGTGCCACCAGTGATTACACAGGGGGGAATGAGCAGTTCTTC. Residues: CATSDYTGGNEQFF.

This clone was seen once. The rearrangement links TRBV27 to TRBJ2-3; 11 bases agree with TRBD1. Germline V gene sequence: CDR1 MNHEY, CDR2 SMNVEV (reference sequence). V was clipped by 6 bases and J by 5 bases; unmatched bases: 4. The CDR3 runs to 14 residues. DNA of the CDR3: TGTGCCAGCAGCGGACAGGGGGCTATAGATACGCAGTATTTT. Residues: CASSGQGAIDTQYF.

The chain links TRBV10-3 to TRBJ2-6; 11 nucleotides line up with TRBD2. This CDR3 spans 19 amino acids. Trimming took 2 bases from V and 4 from J; bases not matched to a gene: 10. CDR1 ENHRY and CDR2 SYGVKD come from the germline V gene. CDR3 nucleotide sequence: TGTGCCATCAGTGAGGAGGGTAGCGGGGGGGGAACAGGGGCCAACGTCCTGACTTTC. It yields the protein CAISEEGSGGGTGANVLTF.

This rearrangement joins TRBV19 to TRBJ1-1; 7 positions agree with TRBD1. Germline CDR1 and CDR2: LNHDA and SQIVND (reference sequence). The CDR3 has 15 residues. J was trimmed by 0 bases and V by 7 bases; bases with no gene match: 8. The CDR3 loop is CASNRGGVMNTEAFF. CDR3 DNA: TGTGCCAGTAACAGGGGTGGGGTCATGAACACTGAAGCTTTCTTT.

This rearrangement joins TRBV12-3 or TRBV12-4 to TRBJ2-5; D call uncertain. The CDR3 loop spans 13 amino acids. V lost 6 bases to trimming and J lost 4 bases, with 12 bases between them. CDR3 coding DNA: TGTGCCAGCAGCCCCCCGGTGAGAGAGACCCAGTACTTC. This encodes CASSPPVRETQYF.

This chain uses TRBV20-1 with TRBJ2-7; TRBD2 aligns across 8 bases. Germline V gene lookup returns CDR1 DFQATT and CDR2 SNEGSKA (reference sequence). Trimming at V came to 3 bases and at J to 4 bases, leaving 8 bases not matched to a gene. The CDR3 runs 14 residues. This CDR3 reads CSASSGTSVYEQYF. CDR3 nucleotide sequence: TGCAGTGCTAGTTCCGGGACTAGTGTTTACGAGCAGTACTTC.

V usage is TRBV4-3 and J usage is TRBJ2-3; 8 bases match TRBD1. V trimming: 4 bases; J trimming: 0 bases; junction bases outside the gene matches: 15. From germline, CDR1 is LGHNA and CDR2 YSLEER. CDR3 length: 19 amino acids. Here the CDR3 DNA reads TGCGCCAGCAGCCTCGACGCTATGCTGACAGGGGCTAGCACAGATACGCAGTATTTT. This sequence encodes CASSLDAMLTGASTDTQYF.

The chain is built from TRBV29-1 and TRBJ2-3; D remains unclear. From germline, CDR1 is SQVTM and CDR2 ANQGSEA. The CDR3 is 15 residues long. The germline V and J ends were trimmed by 4 bases and 0 bases, with 14 bases remaining between them. CDR3 nucleotide sequence: TGCAGCGTTGCCTACTCTGATACTAGCACAGATACGCAGTATTTT. Translated: CSVAYSDTSTDTQYF.

The chain combines TRBV7-2 with TRBJ2-5, with 14 bases matching TRBD2. Germline CDR1 is SGHTA and CDR2 is FQGNSA. Losses at the gene ends were 6 bases for V and 5 bases for J; bases not matched to a gene: 5. This CDR3 region has 15 residues. CDR3 region: CASSPGLAGVETQYF. Here the CDR3 DNA reads TGTGCCAGCAGTCCGGGACTAGCGGGAGTTGAGACCCAGTACTTC.

The chain recombines TRBV6-5 with TRBJ2-7, with a weak D call TRBD2 (6 bases). Trimming pared 5 bases from V and 2 bases from J, leaving 10 bases between. The CDR3 is 13 residues long. Germline V lookup: CDR1 MNHEY, CDR2 SVGAGI. For the CDR3, the DNA is TGTGCCAGCAGTCCGCGGGGTACCTACGAGCAGTACGTC. Its translation: CASSPRGTYEQYV.

On this clone itself: Sequence at one end of the junction differs from germline and may be a read error. V usage is TRBV10-1 and J usage is TRBJ2-3; 9 nucleotides align to TRBD1. This CDR3 comprises 15 residues. Germline CDR1 reads WNHNN; CDR2 reads SYGVQD (reference sequence). Written as DNA, the CDR3 is TGCGCCAGTAGTGACTGGGACAGGGGCACAGATACGCAGTATTTT. Translation: CASSDWDRGTDTQYF.

This clone has just one count. The J gene is TRBJ2-1, the V gene TRBV19, with 9 bases fitting TRBD2. The ends lost 4 bases at V and 9 bases at J; junction bases unmatched: 4. The germline V gene encodes CDR1 LNHDA and CDR2 SQIVND (reference sequence). This CDR3 has 13 residues. The CDR3 bases are TGTGCCAGTAGTAGCGGGGGGGCTGTTGAGCAGTTCTTC. Translated, it gives CASSSGGAVEQFF.

The genes are TRBV28 and TRBJ2-2; TRBD1 matches 9 bases. CDR1 is MDHEN and CDR2 is SYDVKM in the germline V gene. V shed 3 bases and J 2 bases; nucleotides not matched to a gene: 4. CDR3 length: 16 amino acids. The CDR3 spells CASSFRQGGNTGELFF. The CDR3 nucleotides are TGTGCCAGCAGTTTCCGACAGGGGGGAAACACCGGGGAGCTGTTTTTT.

V is TRBV5-5 and J is TRBJ1-1, with D possibly being TRBD1 (6 bases). The germline gives CDR1 SGHKS, CDR2 YYEKEE (reference sequence). This CDR3 has 14 residues. Trimming pared 4 bases from V and 2 bases from J, leaving 12 bases between. Here the CDR3 reads CASSPRTENTEAFF. The DNA for the CDR3 is TGTGCCAGCAGCCCGAGGACAGAAAACACTGAAGCTTTCTTT. Together with reference TRBV5-5 and TRBJ1-1, the CDR3 gives the full variable domain: DAGVTQSPTHLIKTRGQQVTLRCSPISGHKSVSWYQQVLGQGPQFIFQYYEKEERGRGNFPDRFSARQFPNYSSELNVNALLLGDSALYLCASSPRTENTEAFFGQGTRLTVV.

The CDR3 region is CASSSDSTNQPQHF. The CDR3 nucleotides read TGTGCCAGCAGCTCGGACAGTACGAATCAGCCCCAGCATTTT. V gene TRBV7-2 combines with J gene TRBJ1-5, with D possibly matching TRBD1 (6 bases). The V and J ends lost 4 bases and 4 bases respectively, with 11 bases between them. CDR3 length: 14 amino acids. CDR1 is SGHTA, CDR2 FQGNSA, per germline.

The chain uses TRBV10-2 and TRBJ1-1; TRBD1 matches at 8 bases. The germline V gene encodes CDR1 WSHSY and CDR2 SAAADI. V was clipped by 8 bases and J by 2 bases; unmatched bases: 4. The CDR3 runs 13 residues. CDR3 nucleotide sequence: TGCGCCAGCCACAGGGGGGGAAACACTGAAGCTTTCTTT. Protein sequence: CASHRGGNTEAFF.

The rearrangement uses TRBV7-8 and TRBJ1-4; D is ambiguous. The length of the CDR3 is 16 residues. Trimming shortened V by 1 base and J by 7 bases, and 16 bases separated the two germline ends. Germline V gives CDR1 SGHVS, CDR2 FQNEAQ. The CDR3 DNA sequence: TGTGCCAGCAGCTTAGACGCGGAATTGTTCGGTGAAAAACTGTTTTTT. This gives the protein CASSLDAELFGEKLFF.

J is TRBJ1-5 and V is TRBV6-5; possible D gene TRBD1, 5 bases. This CDR3 comprises 13 residues. Germline V gene data show CDR1 as MNHEY and CDR2 as SVGAGI. Trimming took 7 bases from V and 5 from J, leaving 12 bases between them. CDR3: CASKQGGDQPQHF. The CDR3 nucleotides are TGTGCCAGCAAGCAGGGCGGAGATCAGCCCCAGCATTTT.

The chain joins TRBV4-1 to TRBJ1-4; 7 bases line up with TRBD1. J lost 5 bases, V lost 2 bases, and 11 bases had no gene match. The CDR3 consists of 17 residues. CDR1 is MGHRA, CDR2 YSYEKL, per germline. The CDR3, as DNA: TGCGCCAGCAGCCAACCGTTGAGGACAGGCCAGAATGAAAAACTGTTTTTT. It is translated as CASSQPLRTGQNEKLFF.

For this clone: The sample has other DNA sequences that encode this CDR3 too. CDR3 sequence (DNA): TGTGCCAGCAGCTTGCCGGGGTTCTCGGGCACTGAAGCTTTCTTT. Protein: CASSLPGFSGTEAFF. V gene TRBV7-9 combines with J gene TRBJ1-1; D gene unclear. Germline CDR1 SEHNR, CDR2 FQNEAQ (reference sequence). CDR3 size: 15 residues. V was shortened by 3 bases and J by 4 bases, with 15 bases between the two germline ends.

J is TRBJ2-4 and V is TRBV19, with no clear D. This CDR3 contains 14 residues. V shed 4 bases and J shed 3 bases, with 10 bases lying between them. Germline V gene lookup returns CDR1 LNHDA and CDR2 SQIVND (reference sequence). CDR3 sequence reads: CASSNRSGKNIQYF. CDR3 sequence (DNA): TGTGCCAGTAGTAATCGATCGGGCAAAAACATTCAGTACTTC.

This chain connects TRBV12-3 or TRBV12-4 to TRBJ2-1, with D tentatively TRBD2 (5 bases). The CDR3 length is 13 residues. V lost 4 bases and J 6 bases, leaving 10 bases between the germline ends. The CDR3 protein is CASSSGEGNEQFF. Written as DNA, the CDR3 is TGTGCCAGCAGTTCCGGCGAGGGCAATGAGCAGTTCTTC.

In nucleotides, the CDR3 is TGTGCCAGCAGCGCAGGAGCCCGGGACAGGGGCGAAAAACTGTTTTTT. Encoded protein: CASSAGARDRGEKLFF. V is TRBV9 and J is TRBJ1-4; 10 bases fit TRBD1. With V trimmed by 3 bases and J by 8 bases, 10 bases remained unmatched. The CDR3 is made up of 16 amino acids. The germline V gene encodes CDR1 SGDLS and CDR2 YYNGEE.

The chain couples TRBV5-1 to TRBJ1-5; perhaps TRBD1 as D (5 bases). With 4 bases removed from V and 4 bases from J, the gap between germline ends came to 12 bases. Germline V gene sequence: CDR1 SGHRS, CDR2 YFSETQ. The CDR3 has 14 amino acids. The CDR3 DNA sequence: TGCGCCAGCAGCCAGGCCGGGGGGAATCAGCCCCAGCATTTT. It codes for CASSQAGGNQPQHF.

Concerning this clone: The DNA is omitted, as the CDR3 cannot be located on it reliably, and the CDR3 follows TCRdb's listing. The chain uses TRBV5-1 and TRBJ2-3; the table's D call, TRBD2, has no DNA check behind it. The CDR3 totals 23 residues, both ends included. Per the germline V gene, CDR1 is SGHRS and CDR2 is YFSETQ. CDR3 region: CASSLKGAISAPGLAGGRDTQYF.

The gene calls are TRBV19 and TRBJ1-2; D unclear. This CDR3 is 10 amino acids long. Germline lookup yields CDR1 LNHDA and CDR2 SQIVND (reference sequence). The V end was cut by 10 bases, the J end by 3 bases, with 6 bases between. The CDR3 DNA reads as TGTGCCACCGGGGACTATGGCTACACCTTC. This translates into CATGDYGYTF. The full variable domain, rest sourced from reference TRBV19 and TRBJ1-2, is DGGITQSPKYLFRKEGQNVTLSCEQNLNHDAMYWYRQDPGQGLRLIYYSQIVNDFQKGDIAEGYSVSREKKESFPLTVTSAQKNPTAFYLCATGDYGYTFGSGTRLTVV.

This clone is medium-sized in the sample. This chain links TRBV7-9 with TRBJ2-1, with TRBD1 identical over 8 bases. Germline CDR1 is SEHNR and CDR2 is FQNEAQ (reference sequence). V lost 4 bases and J lost 3; bases outside the gene matches: 11. The CDR3 contains 17 residues. In DNA, the CDR3 is TGTGCCAGCAGCTCCACCGGGACAGGTCTCTACTACAATGAGCAGTTCTTC. This gives the protein CASSSTGTGLYYNEQFF. Filled out from reference TRBV7-9 and TRBJ2-1, the complete variable domain reads DTGVSQNPRHKITKRGQNVTFRCDPISEHNRLYWYRQTLGQGPEFLTYFQNEAQLEKSRLLSDRFSAERPKGSFSTLEIQRTEQGDSAMYLCASSSTGTGLYYNEQFFGPGTRLTVL.